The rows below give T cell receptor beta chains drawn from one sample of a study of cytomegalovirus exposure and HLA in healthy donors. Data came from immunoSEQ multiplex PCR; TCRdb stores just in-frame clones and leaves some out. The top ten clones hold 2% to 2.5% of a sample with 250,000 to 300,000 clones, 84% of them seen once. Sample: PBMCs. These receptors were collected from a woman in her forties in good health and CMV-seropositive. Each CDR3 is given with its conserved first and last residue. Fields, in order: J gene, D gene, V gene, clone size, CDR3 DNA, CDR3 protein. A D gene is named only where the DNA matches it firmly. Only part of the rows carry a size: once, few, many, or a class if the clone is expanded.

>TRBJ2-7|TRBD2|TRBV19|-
TGTGCCAGTAGTATCCCGGTTTCGACTAGCTCCCACGAGCAGTACTTC
CASSIPVSTSSHEQYF
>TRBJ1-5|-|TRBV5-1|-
TGCGCCAGCAGCTTAGGGGGGGTCCGTCAGCCCCAGCATTTT
CASSLGGVRQPQHF
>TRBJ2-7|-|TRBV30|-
TGTGCCTGGAGTGTACTTTCCTACGAGCAGTACTTC
CAWSVLSYEQYF
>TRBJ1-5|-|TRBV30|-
TGTGCCTGGAGCCCGGACACCGGCAATCAGCCCCAGCATTTT
CAWSPDTGNQPQHF
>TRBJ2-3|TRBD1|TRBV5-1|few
TGCGCCAGCAGCACAACAGGGGCAGATACGCAGTATTTT
CASSTTGADTQYF
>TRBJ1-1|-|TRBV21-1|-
TGTGCCAGCAGCAAATATGGGGGACACCTAACTGAAGCTTTCTTT
CASSKYGGHLTEAFF
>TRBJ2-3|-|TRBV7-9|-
TGTGCCAGCAGCTGGGCAGCGGGTACAGATACGCAGTATTTT
CASSWAAGTDTQYF
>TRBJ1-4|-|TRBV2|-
TGTGCCAGCGACTCCACAGGGGAAAAACTGTTTTTT
CASDSTGEKLFF
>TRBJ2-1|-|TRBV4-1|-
TGCGCCAGCAGCCAAGATCTCAGGTGGGAGGTGGGCGGTGAGCAGTTCTTC
CASSQDLRWEVGGEQFF
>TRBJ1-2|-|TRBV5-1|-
TGCGCCAGCAGCCCGGGGGACGCGAACTATGGCTACACCTTC
CASSPGDANYGYTF
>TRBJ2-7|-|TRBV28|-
TGTGCCATCGAGACCGGGACAAACTCCTACGAGCAGTACTTC
CAIETGTNSYEQYF
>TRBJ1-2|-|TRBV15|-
TGTGCCACCAGCAGAGTGGGCAGGGGCGACTATGGCTACACCTTC
CATSRVGRGDYGYTF
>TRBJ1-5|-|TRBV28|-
TGTGCCAGCAGACAGGGTAGCAATCAGCCCCAGCATTTT
CASRQGSNQPQHF
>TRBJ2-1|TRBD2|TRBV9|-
TGTGCCAGCAGCGTATTAGCGGGAGTAAATGAGCAGTTCTTC
CASSVLAGVNEQFF
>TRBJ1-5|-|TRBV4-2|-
TGTGCCAGCAGCCAAGTAGACAGGACGAGCAATCAGCCCCAGCATTTT
CASSQVDRTSNQPQHF
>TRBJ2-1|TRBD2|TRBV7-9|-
TGTGCCAGCAGCCCGGGACTAGCGGGAACCAATGAGCAGTTCTTC
CASSPGLAGTNEQFF
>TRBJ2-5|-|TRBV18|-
TGTGCCAGCTCACCAGCGGCAGACCAAGAGACCCAGTACTTC
CASSPAADQETQYF
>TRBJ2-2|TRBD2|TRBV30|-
TGTGCCTCTGCCTCCCCGGGACTAGCGGACACCGGGGAGCTGTTTTTT
CASASPGLADTGELFF
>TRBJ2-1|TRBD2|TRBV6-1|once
TGTGCCAGCAGTGCAGGGACTAGCGGGAGGTACCTTGAGCAGTTCTTC
CASSAGTSGRYLEQFF
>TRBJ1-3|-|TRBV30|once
TGTGCCTGGAGAGCGAGTGGGGGAAACACCATATATTTT
CAWRASGGNTIYF
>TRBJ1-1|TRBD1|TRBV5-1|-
TGCGCCAGCAGCTTCAGGGGGCCGAACACTGAAGCTTTCTTT
CASSFRGPNTEAFF
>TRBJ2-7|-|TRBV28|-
TGTGCCAGCAGGTCGACTGTCGGGGGCGAGCAGTACTTC
CASRSTVGGEQYF
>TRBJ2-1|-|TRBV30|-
TGTGCCTGGAGACTACAGGGAATCCTATCTGAGCAGTTCTTC
CAWRLQGILSEQFF
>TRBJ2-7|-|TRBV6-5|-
TGTGCCAGCAGTGCTGAGGGTCTTTACGAGCAGTACTTC
CASSAEGLYEQYF
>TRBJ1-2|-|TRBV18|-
TGTGCCAGCTCACTCGGTAGCACCGACAACTATGGCTACACCTTC
CASSLGSTDNYGYTF
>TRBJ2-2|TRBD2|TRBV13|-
TGTGCCAGCGGCCCTAAGAGCGGGAGTGGAGACGGGGAGCTGTTTTTT
CASGPKSGSGDGELFF
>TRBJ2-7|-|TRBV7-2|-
TGTGCCAGCAGCTTAGCGCGGGGCACATACTACGAGCAGTACTTC
CASSLARGTYYEQYF
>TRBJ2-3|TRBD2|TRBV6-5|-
TGTGCCAGCCGGACTAGCGGGACCACAGATACGCAGTATTTT
CASRTSGTTDTQYF
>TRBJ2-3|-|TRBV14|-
TGTGCCAGCAGCCAAGCACCAGGACAACTCGGTTATACGCAGTATTTT
CASSQAPGQLGYTQYF
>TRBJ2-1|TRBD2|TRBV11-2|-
TGTGCCAGCAGCTTAGTGGTAGTGGTAGCGGGTTTCTACAATGAGCAGTTCTTC
CASSLVVVVAGFYNEQFF
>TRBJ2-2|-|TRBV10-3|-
TGTGCCATCAGCTTGGGAGAGGGCACCGGGGAGCTGTTTTTT
CAISLGEGTGELFF
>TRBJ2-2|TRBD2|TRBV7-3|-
TGTGCCAGCAGCTTAGGGCTAGCGGGCACCGGGGAGCTGTTTTTT
CASSLGLAGTGELFF
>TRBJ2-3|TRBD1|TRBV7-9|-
TGTGCCAGCAGCCGGACAGGCTCTAGCACAGATACGCAGTATTTT
CASSRTGSSTDTQYF
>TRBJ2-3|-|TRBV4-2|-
TGTGCCAGCAGCCAAATACTCAGCACAGATACGCAGTATTTT
CASSQILSTDTQYF
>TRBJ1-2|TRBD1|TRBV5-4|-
TGTGCCAGCAGCCCCACGGGCGGACAGGGGAACTATGGCTACACCTTC
CASSPTGGQGNYGYTF
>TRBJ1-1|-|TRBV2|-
TGTGCCAGCAGTGGGCACCAGAACACTGAAGCTTTCTTT
CASSGHQNTEAFF
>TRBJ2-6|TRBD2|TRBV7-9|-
TGTGCCAGCAGCCCCGGGACTAGCGGGAGGGCCTCTGGGGCCAACGTCCTGACTTTC
CASSPGTSGRASGANVLTF
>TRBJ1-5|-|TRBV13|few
TGTGCCAGCAGCCTTAAGGGGGGGGATCAGCCCCAGCATTTT
CASSLKGGDQPQHF
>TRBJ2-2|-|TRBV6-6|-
TGTGCCAGCCAGAACACCGGGGAGCTGTTTTTT
CASQNTGELFF
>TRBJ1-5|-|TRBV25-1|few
TGTGCCAGCAGTGAAGAGGGATCATTCGATCAGCCCCAGCATTTT
CASSEEGSFDQPQHF
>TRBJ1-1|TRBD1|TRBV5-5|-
TGTGCCAGCAGCTTGGCCAACACAGGGGGCACTGAAGCTTTCTTT
CASSLANTGGTEAFF
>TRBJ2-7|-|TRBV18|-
TGTGCCAGCTCACCACAGGGGAGTGGCGGGAACTACGAGCAGTACTTC
CASSPQGSGGNYEQYF
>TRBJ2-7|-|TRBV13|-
TGTGCCAGCAGCCTAAAGGGGATTACCTACGAGCAGTACTTC
CASSLKGITYEQYF
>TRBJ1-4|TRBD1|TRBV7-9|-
TGTGCCAGCAGCTCGTCGGACAGGGGGCTAACTAATGAAAAACTGTTTTTT
CASSSSDRGLTNEKLFF
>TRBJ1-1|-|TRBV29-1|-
TGCAGCGTTGTAATTAGAAACACTGAAGCTTTCTTT
CSVVIRNTEAFF
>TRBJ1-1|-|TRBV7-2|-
TGTGCCAGCAGCTTACGCGACAGGAACACTGAAGCTTTCTTT
CASSLRDRNTEAFF
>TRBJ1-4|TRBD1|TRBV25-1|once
TGTGCCAGCAGTCGGGGGACCGGGACAGGGGATAAACTGTTTTTT
CASSRGTGTGDKLFF
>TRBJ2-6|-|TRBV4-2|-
TGTGCCAGCAGCCCCCCTCGGGGGGCAGGAGGGGCCAACGTCCTGACTTTC
CASSPPRGAGGANVLTF
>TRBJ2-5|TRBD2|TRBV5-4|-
TGTGCCAGCAGCTTGGCCTCGGGGGCGGGAGGGCTAGAGACCCAGTACTTC
CASSLASGAGGLETQYF
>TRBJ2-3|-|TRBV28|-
TGTGCCAGCAGTTCTTACGGAGCTCGAGTCACAGATACGCAGTATTTT
CASSSYGARVTDTQYF
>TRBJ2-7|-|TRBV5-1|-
TGCGCCAGCAGCGGAGACTACGAGCAGTACTTC
CASSGDYEQYF
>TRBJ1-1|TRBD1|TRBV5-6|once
TGTGCCAGCAGCTTCGGACAGGAGGGAGTTATGAACACTGAAGCTTTCTTT
CASSFGQEGVMNTEAFF
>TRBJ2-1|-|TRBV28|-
TGTGCCAGCAGCCTCTTTCGGGACAATGAGCAGTTCTTC
CASSLFRDNEQFF
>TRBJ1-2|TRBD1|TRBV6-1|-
TGTGCCAGCAGTAAGACAGGGGCGGACTATGGCTACACCTTC
CASSKTGADYGYTF
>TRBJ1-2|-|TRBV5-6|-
TGTGCCAGCAGCTTGGGAGGTGTGGGTTATGGCTACACCTTC
CASSLGGVGYGYTF
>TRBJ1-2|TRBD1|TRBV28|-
TGTGCCAGCAGTTTATTAGGGACAGGGCATGGCTACACCTTC
CASSLLGTGHGYTF
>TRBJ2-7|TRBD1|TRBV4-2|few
TGTGCCAGCAGCCAGGGGACAGGCCCGATATACGAGCAGTACTTC
CASSQGTGPIYEQYF
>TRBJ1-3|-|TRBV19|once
TGTGCCACCCGGCCGGGGGGCCAGAGCTCTGGAAACACCATATATTTT
CATRPGGQSSGNTIYF
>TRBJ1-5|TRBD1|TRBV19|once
TGTGCCAGTACCATGCGTGGGGACAGTTCCCCTACGGGACGCAATCAGCCCCAGCATTTT
CASTMRGDSSPTGRNQPQHF